The entry that follows covers one T cell receptor beta chain sequence. Its target is not known. The V gene's germline CDR1 is MDHEN and CDR2 SYDVKM. The CDR3 covers 14 residues. V was cut by 6 bases and J by 5 bases, with 16 bases left in between. Assay version v3.0 of immunoSEQ was used, and it was run at survey level. Profiled with immunoSEQ multiplex PCR; TCRdb holds only in-frame clones, not every one. There are over 25,000 clones in the sample; approximately 90% occur only once, and approximately 12% lies in the top ten. The data are from a study of long-term antiretroviral therapy in people with HIV. Study-wide findings and caveats: Once patients were on ART, diversity went higher but still fell short of transplant donor controls.

Each contributor possessed a minimum of one pre-ART and a minimum of two post-ART PBMC samples. This sequence joins TRBV28 and TRBJ1-2; D not resolved. This receptor was identified in a man aged 18 to 30 with HIV. The specimen was unsorted PBMCs, collected 1.1 years after starting antiretroviral therapy. In DNA form, the CDR3 reads TGTGCCAGCAGAGAACGTTGGGGAGGATATGGCTACACCTTC. As protein: CASRERWGGYGYTF.